This record looks at one T cell receptor (beta chain) sequence and its context. Its antigen remains unknown. Via MiXCR, TCRdb re-called the RT-PCR reads, giving one row per CDR3 protein. Of hundreds of thousands of distinct CDR3 sequences listed, 12% are singletons. The CDR3 is made up of 17 amino acids. Germline V gene data show CDR1 as SGHRS and CDR2 as YFSETQ. V lost 4 bases to trimming and J lost 6 bases; unmatched junction nucleotides: 16. The data stem from a study of response to subunit inactivated influenza vaccine. Whole-study findings and limits: The authors offered the suggestion that each seasonal influenza vaccination recruits few new T cells.

The material was non-naive T cells sorted from PBMCs, obtained less than 15 days before vaccination. The V gene is TRBV5-1, the J gene TRBJ2-1, with TRBD1 identical over 7 bases. The receptor's source is a man between 50 and 59 years old who received an inactivated influenza vaccine. The CDR3 loop reads CASSLTGRAAGGNEQFF. The CDR3 DNA follows: TGCGCCAGCAGCCTAACCGGACGGGCCGCAGGGGGCAATGAGCAGTTCTTC. The full variable domain, with the rest looked up from reference TRBV5-1 and TRBJ2-1, is KAGVTQTPRYLIKTRGQQVTLSCSPISGHRSVSWYQQTPGQGLQFLFEYFSETQRNKGNFPGRFSGRQFSNSRSEMNVSTLELGDSALYLCASSLTGRAAGGNEQFFGPGTRLTVL.